The 2 T cell receptor beta chains in this list originate from one sample, sequenced in a study of CD8 T cells in Susac syndrome. The RNA, roughly 0.45 to 1 ug, was put through reverse transcription using random hexamers. Each CDR3 protein gets one entry after TCRdb re-called the immunoSEQ multiplex PCR reads with MiXCR. This sample yields a few hundred thousand distinct CDR3 sequences, of which roughly 92% are seen a single time; 0.1% to 0.15% belongs to the top ten. Sequenced: CD8+ T cells from PBMCs. The receptors derive from a human donor with multiple sclerosis.

The rearrangement joins TRBV9 to TRBJ2-7, with 7 bases that match TRBD2. The V gene end was trimmed by 0 bases and the J gene end by 2 bases; junction bases not matched to a gene: 5. The CDR3 has 15 residues. The germline CDR1 and CDR2 sequences are SGDLS and YYNGEE. In nucleotides, the CDR3 is TGTGCCAGCAGCGTAGCTAGCGGTGAGACCTACGAGCAGTACTTC. Protein sequence: CASSVASGETYEQYF. The entire variable domain, with the rest obtained from reference TRBV9 and TRBJ2-7, is as follows: DSGVTQTPKHLITATGQRVTLRCSPRSGDLSVYWYQQSLDQGLQFLIQYYNGEERAKGNILERFSAQQFPDLHSELNLSSLELGDSALYFCASSVASGETYEQYFGPGTRLTVT.

The chain is built from TRBV19 and TRBJ2-5; 10 bases agree with TRBD1. The germline gives CDR1 LNHDA, CDR2 SQIVND (reference sequence). After removal of 5 bases from V and 3 bases from J, the junction contained 6 bases not matched to a gene. The CDR3 has 15 amino acids. The CDR3 is CASSVGTGAKETQYF. The CDR3 DNA reads TGTGCCAGTAGTGTCGGGACAGGGGCCAAAGAGACCCAGTACTTC. The full variable domain, rest sourced from reference TRBV19 and TRBJ2-5, is DGGITQSPKYLFRKEGQNVTLSCEQNLNHDAMYWYRQDPGQGLRLIYYSQIVNDFQKGDIAEGYSVSREKKESFPLTVTSAQKNPTAFYLCASSVGTGAKETQYFGPGTRLLVL.